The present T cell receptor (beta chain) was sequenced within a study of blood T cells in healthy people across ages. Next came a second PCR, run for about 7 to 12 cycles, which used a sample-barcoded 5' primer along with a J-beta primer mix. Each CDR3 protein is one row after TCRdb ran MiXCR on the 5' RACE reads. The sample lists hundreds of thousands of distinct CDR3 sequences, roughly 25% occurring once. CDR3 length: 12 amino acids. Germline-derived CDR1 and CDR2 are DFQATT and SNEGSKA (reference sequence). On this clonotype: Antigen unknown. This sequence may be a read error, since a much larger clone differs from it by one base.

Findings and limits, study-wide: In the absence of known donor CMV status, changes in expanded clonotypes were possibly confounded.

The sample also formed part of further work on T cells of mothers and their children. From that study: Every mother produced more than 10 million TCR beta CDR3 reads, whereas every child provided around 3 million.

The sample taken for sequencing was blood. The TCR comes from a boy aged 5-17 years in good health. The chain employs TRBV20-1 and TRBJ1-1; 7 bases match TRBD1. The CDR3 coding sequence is TGCAGTGTTAGACAGGGGAACACTGAAGCTTTCTTT. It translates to CSVRQGNTEAFF.